One and the same sample provided the 28 T cell receptor beta chains below, sequenced in a study of tissue T cells after allogeneic stem cell transplantation. Clones were read by immunoSEQ multiplex PCR, and TCRdb kept only the in-frame ones, dropping some. The sample consists of tens of thousands of clones, around 77% of them appearing once. The specimen was spleen. The receptors stem from a female BALB/c mouse in good health. This line is of MHC haplotype H2-d.

This clone was seen just once. Each gene name is a mouse one. Read data end 1 residue before the CDR3 end; the end is taken from the germline J gene. This chain connects TRBV13-2 to TRBJ2-2; the D gene is possibly TRBD2 (7 bases). The germline gives CDR1 NNHNN, CDR2 SYGAGS (reference sequence). Trimming pared 0 bases from V and 0 bases from J, leaving 9 bases between. The CDR3 has 16 amino acids. CDR3 amino acids: CASGDVGGTNTGQLYF. Partial CDR3 DNA: TGTGCCAGCGGTGATGTGGGGGGCACAAACACCGGGCAGCTCTAC.

This clone was counted only a few times. All gene names here are mouse names. Coverage ceases 1 residue before the CDR3 finishes, and the germline J gene fills in the end. This chain uses TRBV13-3 with TRBJ2-7; 10 bases match TRBD2. There are 14 residues in the CDR3. Germline V lookup: CDR1 NNHDY, CDR2 SYVADS. The junction had 5 bases not matched to a gene; V was cut back by 4 bases and J by 4 bases. The CDR3 region is CASSLTGGPYEQYF. Partial CDR3 DNA: TGTGCCAGCAGTCTGACTGGGGGGCCTTATGAACAGTAC.

This clone has more than one count but fewer than ten. The listed genes are named as in mouse. From the germline J gene comes the end of the CDR3, since the read stops 1 residue before it. V is TRBV31 and J is TRBJ1-3; 8 bases agree with TRBD1. Germline CDR1 GKSSPN, CDR2 SITVG. This CDR3 spans 15 amino acids. Trimming took 3 bases from V and 0 from J; bases not matched to a gene: 4. Incomplete CDR3 DNA: TGTGCCTGGAGCCCAGGGGGCGCTTCTGGAAATACGCTCTAT. It codes for CAWSPGGASGNTLY. The complete CDR3 reads CAWSPGGASGNTLYF.

Note on this clone: Gene names are mouse gene names. The read terminates 1 residue before the CDR3 end, so the remaining end is supplied by the germline J gene. V usage is TRBV13-2 and J usage is TRBJ1-2, with unresolved D. Germline CDR1 and CDR2: NNHNN and SYGAGS (reference sequence). The CDR3 totals 13 residues. With 2 bases removed from V and 4 bases from J, the gap between germline ends came to 9 bases. CDR3 DNA, as far as it was read: TGTGCCAGCGGTGACAGGTGGAGCTCCGACTACACC. It specifies CASGDRWSSDYT. From start to end, the CDR3 is CASGDRWSSDYTF.

In regard to this clone: Genes and germline are mouse. Read sequence stops 1 residue before the CDR3 end, and the germline J gene provides the missing end. The chain joins TRBV3 to TRBJ2-3, with D possibly being TRBD1 (6 bases). V lost 1 base to trimming and J lost 0 bases, with 11 bases between them. Germline CDR1 reads SNHLY; CDR2 reads FYNGKV (reference sequence). The CDR3 consists of 16 residues. CDR3 sequence: CASSLVGTTSAETLYF. The CDR3 DNA, read in part, is TGTGCCAGCAGCTTAGTAGGGACAACTAGTGCAGAAACGCTGTAT. Drawing the rest from reference TRBV3 and TRBJ2-3, the complete variable domain is GPKVLQIPSHQIIDMGQMVTLNCDPVSNHLYFYWYKQILGQQMEFLVNFYNGKVMEKSKLFKDQFSVERPDGSYFTLKIQPTALEDSAVYFCASSLVGTTSAETLYFGSGTRLTVL.

This clone occurred once. Mouse gene names apply. The sequenced part of the CDR3 DNA is TGTGCCAGCAGCCAAGATCCACATAACCAAGACACCCAGTAC. Amino acids: CASSQDPHNQDTQY. The full CDR3 is CASSQDPHNQDTQYF. The chain carries TRBV5 and TRBJ2-5; D is ambiguous. The missing CDR3 end, 1 residue past where the read stops, is filled in from the germline J gene. The germline V gene has CDR1 LGHNA and CDR2 YNLKQL (reference sequence). The CDR3 sequence is 15 residues long. The ends were cut back, 0 bases at V and 0 bases at J, with 7 bases in the middle.

Details on this clone: The gene symbols are mouse symbols. The read gets to within 1 residue of the CDR3 end, and the germline J gene fills in the rest. The gene calls are TRBV29 and TRBJ2-4, with 9 positions matching TRBD1. The CDR3 length is 16 residues. From germline, CDR1 is MSHET and CDR2 SYDVDS. Trimming cost V 6 bases and J 7 bases; bases outside gene matches: 14. Partial CDR3 DNA: TGTGCTAGCAGAACCGGGACAGGGAAGAGGAGGGACACCTTGTAC. It is translated as CASRTGTGKRRDTLY. The entire CDR3 is CASRTGTGKRRDTLYF. The variable domain in full, completed from reference TRBV29 and TRBJ2-4, reads DMKVTQMPRYLIKRMGENVLLECGQDMSHETMYWYRQDPGLGLQLIYISYDVDSNSEGDIPKGYRVSRKKREHFSLILDSAKTNQTSVYFCASRTGTGKRRDTLYFGAGTRLSVL.

This clone has a single count. Genes here carry mouse names. The read comes to an end 1 residue before the CDR3 does, leaving the germline J gene to fill in the end. This chain joins TRBV13-1 and TRBJ1-3; 10 nucleotides match TRBD1. The CDR3 spans 15 residues. Trimming removed 6 bases from V and 3 bases from J; junction bases left unmatched: 6. Germline V gives CDR1 NSHNY, CDR2 SYGAGN. The part of the CDR3 DNA that was read is TGTGCCAGCACCATCGGGACAGGGGTTGGAAATACGCTCTAT. This translates into CASTIGTGVGNTLY. The full-length CDR3 reads as CASTIGTGVGNTLYF.

As for this clone: Gene names follow the mouse nomenclature. The CDR3 is cut off 1 residue early in the read; its end comes from the germline J gene. This chain links TRBV26 with TRBJ2-1; the D is unclear. Trimming stripped 3 bases from V and 0 bases from J, with 9 bases between. CDR3 length: 15 amino acids. Germline CDR1 and CDR2: KGHPV and FQNQEV (reference sequence). CDR3 bases read: TGTGCCAGCAGTCTCAACAGAATTAACTATGCTGAGCAGTTC. The encoded protein is CASSLNRINYAEQF. The complete CDR3 reads CASSLNRINYAEQFF. Looking up the rest from reference TRBV26 and TRBJ2-1 gives the full variable domain: NSKVIQTPRYLVKGQGQKAKMRCIPEKGHPVVFWYQQNKNNEFKFLINFQNQEVLQQIDMTEKRFSAECPSNSPCSLEIQSSEAGDSALYLCASSLNRINYAEQFFGPGTRLTVL.

Concerning this clone: Mouse gene names apply. The read halts 1 residue ahead of the CDR3 end, with the missing end drawn from the germline J gene. The gene calls are TRBV1 and TRBJ1-4; 7 bases fit TRBD1. CDR1 NSQYPW and CDR2 LRSPGD come from the germline V gene (reference sequence). The ends lost 1 base at V and 5 bases at J; junction bases unmatched: 1. The CDR3 consists of 14 residues. CDR3 region: CTCSAGDRNERLFF. CDR3 DNA, as far as it was read: TGCACCTGCAGTGCAGGGGACAGAAACGAAAGATTATTT. The full variable domain, completed using reference TRBV1 and TRBJ1-4, is VTLLEQNPRWRLVPRGQAVNLRCILKNSQYPWMSWYQQDLQKQLQWLFTLRSPGDKEVKSLPGADYLATRVTDTELRLQVANMSQGRTLYCTCSAGDRNERLFFGHGTKLSVL.

This clone was counted a few times. Gene names refer to mouse genes. The CDR3 end lies 1 residue beyond the end of the read and is filled in from the germline J gene. The genes are TRBV3 and TRBJ1-2, with D possibly being TRBD1 (6 bases). Germline values: CDR1 SNHLY, CDR2 FYNGKV (reference sequence). This CDR3 has 15 amino acids. The germline V and J ends were trimmed by 1 base and 3 bases, with 12 bases remaining between them. The covered CDR3 bases are TGTGCCAGCAGCTTAGAAGGGGGGCGCCACTCCGACTACACC. It is translated as CASSLEGGRHSDYT. The complete CDR3 reads CASSLEGGRHSDYTF.

As to this clone: Any gene name here is a mouse gene name. The read terminates 1 residue before the CDR3 end, so the remaining end is supplied by the germline J gene. This chain links TRBV19 with TRBJ2-2; 9 bases fit TRBD2. The CDR3 spans 17 residues. Germline loops: CDR1 FNHDT, CDR2 SITEND (reference sequence). The V and J ends lost 2 bases and 0 bases, in that order; junction bases with no gene match: 5. The CDR3 spells CASSINWGAPNTGQLYF. The DNA read from the CDR3 is TGTGCCAGCAGTATTAACTGGGGGGCTCCAAACACCGGGCAGCTCTAC.

Details on this clone: Gene names follow the mouse nomenclature. The CDR3 is cut off 1 residue early in the read; its end comes from the germline J gene. The chain joins TRBV13-2 to TRBJ2-7; D could derive from TRBD1 or TRBD2 (7 bases each). CDR3 length: 14 residues. Germline CDR1 and CDR2: NNHNN and SYGAGS (reference sequence). Trimming removed 1 base at V and 2 bases at J, with 10 bases between. CDR3 loop: CASGDQGGAYEQYF. CDR3 DNA, as far as it was read: TGTGCCAGCGGTGATCAGGGGGGGGCCTATGAACAGTAC.

A remark on this clone: The genes are named according to mouse. The CDR3 DNA, read in part, is TGTGCTAGCAACCCGGGACAGGGGGATGCTGAGCAGTTC. This gives the protein CASNPGQGDAEQF. The whole CDR3 sequence is CASNPGQGDAEQFF. The gene calls are TRBV29 and TRBJ2-1; 11 bases align to TRBD1. The read stops 1 residue short of the end of the CDR3; the missing end is completed from the germline J gene. The length of the CDR3 is 14 residues. Germline-derived CDR1 and CDR2 are MSHET and SYDVDS. With 7 bases clipped from V and 5 bases from J, the junction kept 4 bases outside the gene matches. Combining the CDR3 with reference TRBV29 and TRBJ2-1 gives the whole variable domain DMKVTQMPRYLIKRMGENVLLECGQDMSHETMYWYRQDPGLGLQLIYISYDVDSNSEGDIPKGYRVSRKKREHFSLILDSAKTNQTSVYFCASNPGQGDAEQFFGPGTRLTVL.

Worth noting for this clone: Any gene name here is a mouse gene name. The observed sequence ends 1 residue before the CDR3 terminus, with the missing tail filled in from the germline J gene. The chain joins TRBV31 to TRBJ2-7; TRBD1 matches 9 bases. CDR1 and CDR2 from the germline V gene are GKSSPN and SITVG. The CDR3 covers 14 residues. The J segment lost 3 bases and the V segment lost 2 bases, leaving 5 bases of the junction unmatched. The CDR3: CAWSDPGQGYEQYF. The part of the CDR3 DNA that was read is TGTGCCTGGAGTGATCCGGGACAGGGCTATGAACAGTAC.

This clone was recorded a few times. Genes and germline come from the mouse. From the germline J gene comes the end of the CDR3, since the read stops 1 residue before it. The J gene is TRBJ2-7, the V gene TRBV31; 12 bases align to TRBD2. Germline lookup yields CDR1 GKSSPN and CDR2 SITVG. The V gene end was trimmed by 2 bases and the J gene end by 0 bases; junction bases not matched to a gene: 8. The CDR3 is 17 residues long. The CDR3 reads CAWSWDWGARSSYEQYF. The covered CDR3 bases are TGTGCCTGGAGTTGGGACTGGGGGGCGAGGAGCTCCTATGAACAGTAC.

About this clone itself: The genes and germline here are from mouse. CDR3 loop: CTCSAEVGNTLYF. Partial CDR3 DNA: TGCACCTGCAGTGCAGAGGTGGGAAACACCTTGTAC. This sequence joins TRBV1 and TRBJ2-4, with unresolved D. The read stops 1 residue short of the end of the CDR3; the missing end is completed from the germline J gene. Germline values: CDR1 NSQYPW, CDR2 LRSPGD (reference sequence). CDR3 length: 13 amino acids. V was pared by 0 bases and J by 5 bases, with 6 bases between. Full variable domain (rest looked up from reference TRBV1 and TRBJ2-4): VTLLEQNPRWRLVPRGQAVNLRCILKNSQYPWMSWYQQDLQKQLQWLFTLRSPGDKEVKSLPGADYLATRVTDTELRLQVANMSQGRTLYCTCSAEVGNTLYFGAGTRLSVL.

This clone was picked up a small number of times. The germline and genes are mouse ones. The read finishes 1 residue shy of the CDR3 end, and the germline J gene is used to complete it. The gene calls are TRBV13-1 and TRBJ2-7; 12 positions match TRBD1. CDR1 NSHNY and CDR2 SYGAGN come from the germline V gene. V dropped 3 bases and J dropped 6; count of bases not matched to a gene: 4. The CDR3 is made up of 14 amino acids. CDR3 DNA, as far as it was read: TGTGCCAGCAGTGGGGACAGGGGGCGCCGTGAACAGTAC. Translation: CASSGDRGRREQY. The complete CDR3 protein is CASSGDRGRREQYF.

On this clone itself: Mouse gene names and germline throughout. The read is 1 residue too short to cover the CDR3 end, so that end is filled in from the germline J gene. The V call is TRBV13-2, the J call TRBJ2-1, with 8 nucleotides matching TRBD2. The germline gives CDR1 NNHNN, CDR2 SYGAGS (reference sequence). J lost 0 bases, V lost 1 base, and 3 bases had no gene match. CDR3 length: 16 residues. The CDR3 reads CASGDRLGPNYAEQFF. Incomplete CDR3 DNA: TGTGCCAGCGGTGATCGACTGGGGCCTAACTATGCTGAGCAGTTC.

Comment on this clone: The genes and germline here are from mouse. The read terminates 1 residue before the CDR3 end, so the remaining end is supplied by the germline J gene. The V call is TRBV5, the J call TRBJ2-3; D is unclear. Between the trimmed V and J ends, which lost 1 base and 0 bases, there was a span of 5 bases. This CDR3 is 14 amino acids long. Germline values: CDR1 LGHNA, CDR2 YNLKQL (reference sequence). Here the CDR3 reads CASSQASSAETLYF. Partial CDR3 DNA: TGTGCCAGCAGCCAAGCGTCCAGTGCAGAAACGCTGTAT.

About this clone itself: The gene names here belong to mouse. The part of the CDR3 DNA that was read is TGTGCCAGCAGTGGGGGGGCCTCCTATGAACAGTAC. Translation: CASSGGASYEQY. The full-length CDR3 reads as CASSGGASYEQYF. The rearrangement uses TRBV13-1 and TRBJ2-7; a weak D match, TRBD2 (7 bases). The read falls 1 residue short of the CDR3 end, and the missing part is taken from the germline J gene. V was clipped by 3 bases and J by 0 bases, with 7 bases between them. The V gene's germline CDR1 is NSHNY and CDR2 SYGAGN. The CDR3 loop spans 13 amino acids.

Concerning this clone itself: Any gene name here is a mouse gene name. The read comes to an end 1 residue before the CDR3 does, leaving the germline J gene to fill in the end. This chain uses TRBV20 with TRBJ1-2, with D possibly matching TRBD1 (6 bases). The germline CDR1 and CDR2 sequences are GFQATS and STVNSAI. With 0 bases removed from V and 4 bases from J, the gap between germline ends came to 9 bases. This CDR3 spans 13 amino acids. The DNA read from the CDR3 is TGTGGTGCTAGGGACAGGGGTGCCTCCGACTACACC. Protein sequence: CGARDRGASDYT. The CDR3 in its entirety is CGARDRGASDYTF.

Notes on this clone: Each gene name is a mouse one. The observed sequence ends 1 residue before the CDR3 terminus, with the missing tail filled in from the germline J gene. The gene calls are TRBV5 and TRBJ2-2; tentatively, D is TRBD1 or TRBD2 (7 bases each). CDR3 length: 17 residues. CDR1 is LGHNA and CDR2 is YNLKQL in the germline V gene (reference sequence). Trimming took 0 bases from V and 1 from J, leaving 12 bases between them. CDR3 DNA, as far as it was read: TGTGCCAGCAGCCAAGAGCCAGGGGGGGGAAACACCGGGCAGCTCTAC. The encoded protein is CASSQEPGGGNTGQLY. The entire CDR3 is CASSQEPGGGNTGQLYF.

As concerns this clone: The gene names given are mouse names. Sequencing ends 1 residue short of the CDR3 end; the germline J gene provides the rest. V usage is TRBV5 and J usage is TRBJ2-1, with D possibly being TRBD1 or TRBD2 (5 bases each). Germline lookup yields CDR1 LGHNA and CDR2 YNLKQL (reference sequence). The CDR3 has 15 residues. V was shortened by 1 base and J by 3 bases, with 10 bases between the two germline ends. CDR3 bases read: TGTGCCAGCAGCCAAGGAGGGGCTGGCTATGCTGAGCAGTTC. This codes for CASSQGGAGYAEQF. The whole CDR3 protein reads CASSQGGAGYAEQFF.

About this clone: Germline and genes: mouse. The read stops 1 residue short of the end of the CDR3; the missing end is completed from the germline J gene. The chain uses TRBV20 and TRBJ2-4; D is ambiguous. Germline CDR1 GFQATS, CDR2 STVNSAI. V was trimmed by 5 bases and J by 0 bases, leaving 6 bases between them. The CDR3 sequence is 12 residues long. The CDR3 loop is CGARHSQNTLYF. CDR3 DNA, as far as it was read: TGTGGTGCTCGACATAGTCAAAACACCTTGTAC.

Regarding this clone: Mouse gene names and germline throughout. The sequenced fragment ends 1 residue before the CDR3 boundary, so the rest is inferred from the germline J gene. V usage is TRBV13-3 and J usage is TRBJ1-6, with TRBD1 matching 7 bases. TRBJ1-6 is flagged as an ORF with uncertain function. The germline V gene has CDR1 NNHDY and CDR2 SYVADS. The CDR3 is made up of 13 amino acids. V lost 3 bases, J lost 7 bases, and 1 base stayed unmatched. CDR3 bases read: TGTGCCAGCAGTGGGGGACAGAATTCGCCCCTCTAC. This gives the protein CASSGGQNSPLY. The full CDR3 is CASSGGQNSPLYF.

On this clone itself: Gene names follow the mouse nomenclature. The CDR3 end is not reached by the read, which stops 1 residue before it; the germline J gene fills it in. The V gene is TRBV13-1, the J gene TRBJ2-7, with D perhaps given as TRBD1 or TRBD2 (6 bases each). This CDR3 has 14 amino acids. The V end was cut by 4 bases, the J end by 0 bases, with 11 bases between. CDR1 is NSHNY and CDR2 is SYGAGN in the germline V gene. Partial CDR3 DNA: TGTGCCAGCAGTTTAGGGGGGAGCTCCTATGAACAGTAC. It encodes CASSLGGSSYEQY. In full, the CDR3 is CASSLGGSSYEQYF.

As regards this clone: Genes and germline are mouse. The read gets to within 1 residue of the CDR3 end, and the germline J gene fills in the rest. The chain links TRBV13-2 to TRBJ1-4; D gene ambiguous. Germline-derived CDR1 and CDR2 are NNHNN and SYGAGS (reference sequence). The CDR3 has 12 residues. Trimming removed 2 bases from V and 5 bases from J, with 4 bases in between. The sequenced part of the CDR3 DNA is TGTGCCAGCGGTGAACTTAACGAAAGATTATTT. Residues: CASGELNERLF. The CDR3 in full is CASGELNERLFF.